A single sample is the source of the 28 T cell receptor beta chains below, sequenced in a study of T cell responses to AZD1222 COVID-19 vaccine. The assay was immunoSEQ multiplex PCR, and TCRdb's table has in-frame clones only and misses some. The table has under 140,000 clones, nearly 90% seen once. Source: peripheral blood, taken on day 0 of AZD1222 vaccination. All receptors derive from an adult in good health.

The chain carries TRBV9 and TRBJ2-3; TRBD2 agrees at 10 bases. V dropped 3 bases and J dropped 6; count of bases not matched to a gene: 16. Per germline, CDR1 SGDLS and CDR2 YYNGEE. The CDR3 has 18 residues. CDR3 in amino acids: CASSGGLQRLAGADTQYF. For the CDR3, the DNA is TGTGCCAGCAGCGGCGGGCTTCAGAGGCTAGCGGGAGCCGATACGCAGTATTTT.

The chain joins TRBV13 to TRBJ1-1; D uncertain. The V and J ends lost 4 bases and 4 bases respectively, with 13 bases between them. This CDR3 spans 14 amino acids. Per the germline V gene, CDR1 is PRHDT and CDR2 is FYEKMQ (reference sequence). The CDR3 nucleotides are TGTGCCAGCAGCTCACCCAGGAGGACCACTGAAGCTTTCTTT. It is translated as CASSSPRRTTEAFF.

The CDR3 nucleotides are TGTGCCAGCAGCCAGGGTTACAATCAGCCCCAGCATTTT. Its translation: CASSQGYNQPQHF. This sequence joins TRBV28 and TRBJ1-5; possible D gene TRBD1, 5 bases. V lost 6 bases, J lost 3 bases, and 9 bases lay in between. Germline V lookup: CDR1 MDHEN, CDR2 SYDVKM. This CDR3 contains 13 residues. Full variable domain (remainder filled in from reference TRBV28 and TRBJ1-5): DVKVTQSSRYLVKRTGEKVFLECVQDMDHENMFWYRQDPGLGLRLIYFSYDVKMKEKGDIPEGYSVSREKKERFSLILESASTNQTSMYLCASSQGYNQPQHFGDGTRLSIL.

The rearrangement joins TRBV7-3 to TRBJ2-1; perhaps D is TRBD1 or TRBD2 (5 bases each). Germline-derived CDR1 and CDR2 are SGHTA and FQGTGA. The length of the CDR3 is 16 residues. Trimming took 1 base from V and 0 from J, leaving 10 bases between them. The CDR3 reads CASSLNPGASYNEQFF. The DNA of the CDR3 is TGTGCCAGCAGCTTAAATCCCGGGGCCTCCTACAATGAGCAGTTCTTC. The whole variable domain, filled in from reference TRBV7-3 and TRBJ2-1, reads GAGVSQTPSNKVTEKGKYVELRCDPISGHTALYWYRQSLGQGPEFLIYFQGTGAADDSGLPNDRFFAVRPEGSVSTLKIQRTERGDSAVYLCASSLNPGASYNEQFFGPGTRLTVL.

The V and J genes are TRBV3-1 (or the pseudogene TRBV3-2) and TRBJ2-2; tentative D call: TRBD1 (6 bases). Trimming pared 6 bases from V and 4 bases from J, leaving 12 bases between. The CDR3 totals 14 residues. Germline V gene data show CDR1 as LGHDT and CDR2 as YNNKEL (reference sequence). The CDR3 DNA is TGTGCCAGCAGACCAGGGGAAAGCACCGGGGAGCTGTTTTTT. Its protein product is CASRPGESTGELFF.

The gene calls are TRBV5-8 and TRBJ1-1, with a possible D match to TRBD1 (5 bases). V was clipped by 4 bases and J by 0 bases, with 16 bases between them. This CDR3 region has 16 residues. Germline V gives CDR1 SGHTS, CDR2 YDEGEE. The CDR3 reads CASSLGGSPLNTEAFF. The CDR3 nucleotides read TGTGCCAGCAGCCTGGGGGGGAGCCCCCTGAACACTGAAGCTTTCTTT.

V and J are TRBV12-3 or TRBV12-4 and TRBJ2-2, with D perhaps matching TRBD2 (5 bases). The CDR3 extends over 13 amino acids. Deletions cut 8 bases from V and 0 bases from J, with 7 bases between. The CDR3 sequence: CASHGTNTGELFF. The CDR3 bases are TGTGCCAGCCACGGGACGAACACCGGGGAGCTGTTTTTT.

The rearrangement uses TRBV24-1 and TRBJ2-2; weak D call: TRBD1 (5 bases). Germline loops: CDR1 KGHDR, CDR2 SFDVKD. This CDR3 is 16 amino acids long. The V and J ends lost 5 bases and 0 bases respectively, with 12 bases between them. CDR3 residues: CATSGRAGTNTGELFF. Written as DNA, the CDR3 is TGTGCCACCAGTGGCAGGGCCGGAACGAACACCGGGGAGCTGTTTTTT.

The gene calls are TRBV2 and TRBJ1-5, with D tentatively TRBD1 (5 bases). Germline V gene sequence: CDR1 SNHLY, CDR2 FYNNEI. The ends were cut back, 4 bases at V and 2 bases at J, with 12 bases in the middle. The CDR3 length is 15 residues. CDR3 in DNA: TGTGCCAGCAGTGCGGGGGTAAGTGGCAATCAGCCCCAGCATTTT. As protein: CASSAGVSGNQPQHF.

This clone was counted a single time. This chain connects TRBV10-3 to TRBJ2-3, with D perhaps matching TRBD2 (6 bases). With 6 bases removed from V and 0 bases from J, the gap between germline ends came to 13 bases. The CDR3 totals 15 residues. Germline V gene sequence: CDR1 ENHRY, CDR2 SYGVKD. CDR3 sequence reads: CAISGGPTSTDTQYF. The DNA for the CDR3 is TGTGCCATCAGCGGGGGACCAACTAGCACAGATACGCAGTATTTT.

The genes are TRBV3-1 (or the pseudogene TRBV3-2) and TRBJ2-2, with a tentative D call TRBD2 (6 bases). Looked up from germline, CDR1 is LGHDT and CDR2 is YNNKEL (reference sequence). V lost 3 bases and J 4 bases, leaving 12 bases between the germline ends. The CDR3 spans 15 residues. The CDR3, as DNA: TGTGCCAGCAGCCAGGGGGGTGTCGGCACCGGGGAGCTGTTTTTT. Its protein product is CASSQGGVGTGELFF.

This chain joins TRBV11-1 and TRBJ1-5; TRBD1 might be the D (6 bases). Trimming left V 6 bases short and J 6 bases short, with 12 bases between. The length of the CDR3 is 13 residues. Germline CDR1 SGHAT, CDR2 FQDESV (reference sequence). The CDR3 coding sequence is TGTGCCAGCAGTCGTGGGGGCGGTCAGCCCCAGCATTTT. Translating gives CASSRGGGQPQHF.

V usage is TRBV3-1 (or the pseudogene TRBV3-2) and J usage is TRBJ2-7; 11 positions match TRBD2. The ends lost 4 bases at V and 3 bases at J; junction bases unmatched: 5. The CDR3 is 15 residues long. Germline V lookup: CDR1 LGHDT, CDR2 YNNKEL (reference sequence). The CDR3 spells CASSLGTSGLYEQYF. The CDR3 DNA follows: TGTGCCAGCAGCCTCGGGACTAGCGGACTCTACGAGCAGTACTTC.

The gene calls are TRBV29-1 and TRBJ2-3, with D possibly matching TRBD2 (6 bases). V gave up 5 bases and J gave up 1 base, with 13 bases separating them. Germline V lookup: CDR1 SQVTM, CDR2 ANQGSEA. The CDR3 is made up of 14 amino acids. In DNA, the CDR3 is TGCAGCGTTTCGGGGACGGGGGGCACAGATACGCAGTATTTT. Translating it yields CSVSGTGGTDTQYF.

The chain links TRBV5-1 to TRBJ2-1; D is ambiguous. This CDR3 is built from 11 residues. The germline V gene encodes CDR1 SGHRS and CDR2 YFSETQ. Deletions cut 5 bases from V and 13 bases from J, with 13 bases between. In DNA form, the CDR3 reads TGCGCCAGCAGGGAGCAGGAGTTACAGTTCTTC. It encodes CASREQELQFF.

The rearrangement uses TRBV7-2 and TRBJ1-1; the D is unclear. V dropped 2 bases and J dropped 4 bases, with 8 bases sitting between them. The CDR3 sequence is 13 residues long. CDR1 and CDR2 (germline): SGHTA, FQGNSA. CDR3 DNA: TGTGCCAGCAGCTTAAGTACAGTCACTGAAGCTTTCTTT. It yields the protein CASSLSTVTEAFF.

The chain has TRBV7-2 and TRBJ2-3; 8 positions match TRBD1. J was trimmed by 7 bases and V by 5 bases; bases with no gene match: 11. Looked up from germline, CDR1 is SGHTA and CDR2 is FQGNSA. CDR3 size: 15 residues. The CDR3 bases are TGTGCCAGCAGCCGCGGACAGGGTGGTTCGAATACGCAGTATTTT. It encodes CASSRGQGGSNTQYF.

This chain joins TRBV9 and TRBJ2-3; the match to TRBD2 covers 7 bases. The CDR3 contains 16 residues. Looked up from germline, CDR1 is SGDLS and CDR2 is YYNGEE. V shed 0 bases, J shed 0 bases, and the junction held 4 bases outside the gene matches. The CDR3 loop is CASSVDPAGSTDTQYF. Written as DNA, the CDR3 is TGTGCCAGCAGCGTAGATCCAGCGGGAAGCACAGATACGCAGTATTTT. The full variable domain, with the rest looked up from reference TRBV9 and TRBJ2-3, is DSGVTQTPKHLITATGQRVTLRCSPRSGDLSVYWYQQSLDQGLQFLIQYYNGEERAKGNILERFSAQQFPDLHSELNLSSLELGDSALYFCASSVDPAGSTDTQYFGPGTRLTVL.

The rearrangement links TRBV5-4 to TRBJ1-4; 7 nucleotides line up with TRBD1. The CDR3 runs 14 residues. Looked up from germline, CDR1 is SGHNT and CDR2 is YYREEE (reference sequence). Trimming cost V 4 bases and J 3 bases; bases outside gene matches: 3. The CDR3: CASSAGTANEKLFF. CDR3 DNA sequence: TGTGCCAGCAGCGCCGGGACAGCTAATGAAAAACTGTTTTTT. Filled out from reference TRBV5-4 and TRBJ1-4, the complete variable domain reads ETGVTQSPTHLIKTRGQQVTLRCSSQSGHNTVSWYQQALGQGPQFIFQYYREEENGRGNFPPRFSGLQFPNYSSELNVNALELDDSALYLCASSAGTANEKLFFGSGTQLSVL.

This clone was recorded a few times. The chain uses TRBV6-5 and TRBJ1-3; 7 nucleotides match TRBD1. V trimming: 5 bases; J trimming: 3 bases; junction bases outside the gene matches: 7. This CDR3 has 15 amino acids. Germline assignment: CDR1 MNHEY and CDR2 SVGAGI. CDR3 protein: CASSPYGTVGNTIYF. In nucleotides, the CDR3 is TGTGCCAGCAGTCCATATGGGACAGTTGGAAACACCATATATTTT.

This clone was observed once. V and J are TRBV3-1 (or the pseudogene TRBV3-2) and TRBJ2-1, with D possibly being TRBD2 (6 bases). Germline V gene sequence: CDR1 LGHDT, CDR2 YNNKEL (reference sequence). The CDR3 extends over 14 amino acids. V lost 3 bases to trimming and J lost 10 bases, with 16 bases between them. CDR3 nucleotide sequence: TGTGCCAGCAGCCAGGGAGGACTGGCGGGGGAGCAGTTCTTC. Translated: CASSQGGLAGEQFF.

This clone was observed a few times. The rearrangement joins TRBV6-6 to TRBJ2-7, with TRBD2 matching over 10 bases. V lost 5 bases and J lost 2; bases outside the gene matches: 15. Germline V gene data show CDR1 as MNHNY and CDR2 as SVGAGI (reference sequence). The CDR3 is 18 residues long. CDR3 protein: CASSRKGERGGSTYEQYF. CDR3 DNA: TGTGCCAGCAGTCGAAAGGGTGAGCGGGGGGGATCAACCTACGAGCAGTACTTC.

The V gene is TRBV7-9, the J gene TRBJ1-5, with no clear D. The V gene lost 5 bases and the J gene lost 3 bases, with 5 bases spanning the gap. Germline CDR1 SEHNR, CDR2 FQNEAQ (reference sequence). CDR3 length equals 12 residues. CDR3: CASSPYNQPQHF. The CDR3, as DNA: TGTGCCAGCAGCCCGTACAATCAGCCCCAGCATTTT.

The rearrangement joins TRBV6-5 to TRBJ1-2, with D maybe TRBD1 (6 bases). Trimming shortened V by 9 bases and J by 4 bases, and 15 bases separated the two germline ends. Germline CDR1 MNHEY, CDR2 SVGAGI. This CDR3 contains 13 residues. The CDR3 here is CASSGGAGYGYTF. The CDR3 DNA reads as TGTGCCAGTTCCGGGGGGGCTGGCTATGGCTACACCTTC.

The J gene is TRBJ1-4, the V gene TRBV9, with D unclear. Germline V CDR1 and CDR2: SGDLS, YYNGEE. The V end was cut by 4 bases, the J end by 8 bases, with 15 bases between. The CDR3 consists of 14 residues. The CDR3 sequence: CASSSATGVEKLFF. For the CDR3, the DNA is TGTGCCAGCAGCTCCGCGACCGGCGTGGAAAAACTGTTTTTT.

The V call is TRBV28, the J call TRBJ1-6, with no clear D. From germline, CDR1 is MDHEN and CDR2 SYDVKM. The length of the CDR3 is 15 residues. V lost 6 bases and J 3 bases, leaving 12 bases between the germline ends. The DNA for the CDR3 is TGTGCCAGCAGCACGGCCGGACTCTATAATTCACCCCTCCACTTT. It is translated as CASSTAGLYNSPLHF.

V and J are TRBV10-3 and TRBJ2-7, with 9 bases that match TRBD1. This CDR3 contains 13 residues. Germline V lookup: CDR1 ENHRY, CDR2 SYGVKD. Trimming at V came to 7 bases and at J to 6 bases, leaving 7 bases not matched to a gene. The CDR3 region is CAINPQGASEQYF. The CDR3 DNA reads TGTGCCATCAATCCACAGGGGGCGAGCGAGCAGTACTTC.

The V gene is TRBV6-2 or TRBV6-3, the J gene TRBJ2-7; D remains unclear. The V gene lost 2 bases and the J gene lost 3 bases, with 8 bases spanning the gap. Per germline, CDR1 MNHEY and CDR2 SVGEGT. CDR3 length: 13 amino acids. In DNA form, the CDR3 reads TGTGCCAGCAGTTACCCGCTAAACTACGAGCAGTACTTC. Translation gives CASSYPLNYEQYF.